The present TCR beta chain was sequenced within a study of technical replicates of blood from a few donors. V lost 6 bases and J lost 9, with 12 bases in between. Germline CDR1 reads SNHLY; CDR2 reads FYNNEI. CDR3 size: 12 residues. Produced via immunoSEQ multiplex PCR; TCRdb's table is partial and in-frame only. The sample has about 83,000 clones, 85% to 95% seen once. The sample was T cells isolated from PBMCs. This sequence originates from a human donor in good health. The rearrangement uses TRBV2 and TRBJ2-1; perhaps TRBD2 as D (6 bases). Here the CDR3 DNA reads TGTGCCAGCAGCCTAACTAGCCCTGAGCAGTTCTTC. Protein: CASSLTSPEQFF.